This TCR beta chain was observed in a study of T cell responses to AZD1222 COVID-19 vaccine. Profiled with immunoSEQ multiplex PCR; TCRdb holds only in-frame clones, not every one. The data contain about 150,000 clones, about 92% of them seen just once; the ten biggest clones take up about 3.6%. This clone was seen only once. Its antigen is not known. Deletions cut 9 bases from V and 6 bases from J, with 18 bases between. CDR3 length: 13 residues. Germline values: CDR1 SEHNR, CDR2 FQNEAQ (reference sequence). Study-wide points: Clonal diversity was possibly underestimated, and white British individuals and females predominated among donors. Reports say nearly half of spike-specific TCRs go after unmutated variant regions.

The source of this sequence is an adult who received the AZD1222 COVID-19 vaccine. The rearrangement uses TRBV7-9 and TRBJ2-7; D unresolved. The sample here was peripheral blood, taken 28 days after the second AZD1222 dose. The CDR3 nucleotides read TGTGCCAGTTTACAAGGGTCGGACCGCGAGCAGTACTTC. It codes for CASLQGSDREQYF.